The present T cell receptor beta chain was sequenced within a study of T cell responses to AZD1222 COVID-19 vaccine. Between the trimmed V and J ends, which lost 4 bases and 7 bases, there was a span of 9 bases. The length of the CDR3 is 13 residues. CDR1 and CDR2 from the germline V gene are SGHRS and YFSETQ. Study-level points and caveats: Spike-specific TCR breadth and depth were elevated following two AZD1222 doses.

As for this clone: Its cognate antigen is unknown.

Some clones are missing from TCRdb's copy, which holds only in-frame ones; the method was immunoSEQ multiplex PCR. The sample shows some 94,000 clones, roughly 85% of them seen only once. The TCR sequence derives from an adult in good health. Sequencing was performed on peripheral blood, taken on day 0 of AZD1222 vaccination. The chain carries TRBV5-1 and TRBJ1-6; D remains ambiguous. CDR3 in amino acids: CASSPETNSPLHF. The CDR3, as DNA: TGCGCCAGCAGCCCGGAGACGAATTCACCCCTCCACTTT. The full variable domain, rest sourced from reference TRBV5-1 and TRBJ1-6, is KAGVTQTPRYLIKTRGQQVTLSCSPISGHRSVSWYQQTPGQGLQFLFEYFSETQRNKGNFPGRFSGRQFSNSRSEMNVSTLELGDSALYLCASSPETNSPLHFGNGTRLTVT.